One sample yielded the 24 T cell receptor beta chains listed below, sequenced in a study of T cells in Graves' hyperthyroidism and ophthalmopathy. Using RNA transcripts as the source, TCR beta CDR3 regions were amplified. A first-round RT-PCR of the TCR CDR3 used the HTBI primer set. TCRdb re-called the multiplex PCR reads through MiXCR, storing one row per CDR3 protein. The table includes fewer than 650,000 distinct CDR3 sequences, less than 15% detected once. The sequencing input was blood. Receptor source: a middle-aged woman with Graves' hyperthyroidism.

This clonotype was seen repeatedly, ten times or more. This chain uses TRBV5-1 with TRBJ1-4; D not resolved. Germline CDR1 reads SGHRS; CDR2 reads YFSETQ. V lost 0 bases and J lost 0, with 9 bases in between. The CDR3 runs to 16 residues. The chain's CDR3 is CASSLGAVATNEKLFF. The CDR3 nucleotides are TGCGCCAGCAGCTTGGGGGCAGTAGCAACTAATGAAAAACTGTTTTTT.

Regarding this clonotype: A much larger clone lies a single base off, so this may be a read error. This sequence joins TRBV12-3 or TRBV12-4 and TRBJ2-7; no definite D call. This CDR3 is 15 amino acids long. Trimming removed 1 base from V and 2 bases from J, with 12 bases in between. CDR3 residues: CASSLDPVATYEQYF. As DNA, the CDR3 is TGTGCCAGCAGTTTAGACCCCGTCGCCACCTACGAGCAGTACTTC.

This clonotype was seen repeatedly, ten times or more. This chain joins TRBV18 and TRBJ2-3, with D uncertain. Germline V gene data show CDR1 as KGHSH and CDR2 as LQKENI. This CDR3 spans 13 amino acids. With 2 bases removed from V and 4 bases from J, the gap between germline ends came to 7 bases. For the CDR3, the DNA is TGTGCCAGCTCACCAATCAGTGCAGATACGCAGTATTTT. This gives the protein CASSPISADTQYF.

The chain links TRBV6-1 to TRBJ2-3, with D perhaps TRBD1 (7 bases). Looked up from germline, CDR1 is MNHNS and CDR2 is SASEGT. CDR3 length equals 14 residues. V was cut by 3 bases and J by 3 bases, with 10 bases left in between. DNA for the CDR3: TGTGCCAGCAGTGACAGGGGGGAGACAGATACGCAGTATTTT. Amino acids: CASSDRGETDTQYF.

This clonotype was counted many times. The chain links TRBV20-1 to TRBJ2-4; 7 positions agree with TRBD1. CDR3 length equals 16 residues. The trim removed 6 bases at V and 9 bases at J, leaving 20 bases unmatched. The germline gives CDR1 DFQATT, CDR2 SNEGSKA (reference sequence). CDR3 region: CSATRSQGRTLAIQYF. The CDR3 DNA sequence: TGCAGTGCCACCCGCTCACAGGGGAGAACCCTAGCCATTCAGTACTTC.

The V gene is TRBV27, the J gene TRBJ2-7, with TRBD2 matching 15 bases. The CDR3 consists of 17 residues. Germline loops: CDR1 MNHEY, CDR2 SMNVEV (reference sequence). Trimming at V came to 5 bases and at J to 0 bases, leaving 5 bases not matched to a gene. CDR3 bases: TGTGCCAGCAGTCGGACTAGCGGGAGGGGGAGCTCCTACGAGCAGTACTTC. Translating it yields CASSRTSGRGSSYEQYF.

This clonotype was counted many times. This rearrangement joins TRBV7-9 to TRBJ2-2; no firm D call. The CDR3 has 13 residues. Germline V gene lookup returns CDR1 SEHNR and CDR2 FQNEAQ (reference sequence). V lost 1 base and J 3 bases, leaving 3 bases between the germline ends. The CDR3 loop is CASSLGHTGELFF. The CDR3 DNA sequence: TGTGCCAGCAGCTTAGGACACACCGGGGAGCTGTTTTTT.

This clonotype appeared a few times. The chain combines TRBV29-1 with TRBJ1-4; D is ambiguous. The germline CDR1 and CDR2 sequences are SQVTM and ANQGSEA. Trimming cost V 4 bases and J 4 bases, with 16 bases left between them. This CDR3 has 15 amino acids. The CDR3 sequence: CSVGSVGADNEKLFF. In DNA form, the CDR3 reads TGCAGCGTTGGTTCCGTGGGCGCGGATAATGAAAAACTGTTTTTT.

The chain is built from TRBV4-2 and TRBJ2-2, with 15 nucleotides matching TRBD2. The germline CDR1 and CDR2 sequences are LGHNA and YNFKEQ. V lost 0 bases, J lost 7 bases, and 9 bases stayed unmatched. The CDR3 extends over 19 amino acids. The CDR3 sequence is CASSQDGTSGRPGGGELFF. The CDR3 coding sequence is TGTGCCAGCAGCCAAGACGGGACTAGCGGGAGGCCAGGGGGCGGGGAGCTGTTTTTT.

This clonotype has ten or more counts. V is TRBV7-2 and J is TRBJ2-2; TRBD2 matches 9 bases. V was clipped by 2 bases and J by 2 bases; unmatched bases: 6. Germline CDR1 SGHTA, CDR2 FQGNSA. The CDR3 has 17 residues. CDR3 residues: CASSLMVSGGNTGELFF. The CDR3 DNA reads TGTGCCAGCAGCTTAATGGTTAGCGGGGGAAACACCGGGGAGCTGTTTTTT.

Of note for this clonotype: The germline gene is not matched at one end of the junction; a read error may be the cause. V usage is TRBV4-1 and J usage is TRBJ1-1; D is ambiguous. CDR1 MGHRA and CDR2 YSYEKL come from the germline V gene. The CDR3 loop spans 14 amino acids. The CDR3 region is CASKLGSGNTEAFF. Written as DNA, the CDR3 is TGCGCCAGCAAACTGGGCTCCGGAAACACTGAAGCTTTCTTC.

In this sample, this clonotype turned up many times. This sequence joins TRBV3-1 and TRBJ2-1, with TRBD1 matching 11 bases. V gave up 0 bases and J gave up 3 bases; unmatched junction bases: 1. The CDR3 loop spans 16 amino acids. CDR1 LGHDT and CDR2 YNNKEL come from the germline V gene (reference sequence). CDR3 in amino acids: CASSQEGTGGYNEQFF. The DNA for the CDR3 is TGTGCCAGCAGCCAAGAGGGGACAGGGGGCTACAATGAGCAGTTCTTC.

This clonotype appeared many times. The gene calls are TRBV7-6 and TRBJ2-1; a weak D match, TRBD2 (7 bases). This CDR3 comprises 15 residues. Germline V gives CDR1 SGHVS, CDR2 FNYEAQ. Trimming cost V 3 bases and J 1 base, with 10 bases left between them. The CDR3 loop is CASSFEGGSYNEQFF. As DNA, the CDR3 is TGTGCCAGCAGCTTTGAGGGGGGGTCCTACAATGAGCAGTTCTTC.

This clonotype was counted ten times or more. The genes are TRBV20-1 and TRBJ2-5; 7 positions match TRBD2. Germline V gene data show CDR1 as DFQATT and CDR2 as SNEGSKA (reference sequence). The CDR3 consists of 16 residues. The V and J ends lost 0 bases and 0 bases, in that order; junction bases with no gene match: 7. The CDR3 spells CSARDPAGGNQETQYF. DNA for the CDR3: TGCAGTGCTAGAGATCCCGCCGGGGGGAACCAAGAGACCCAGTACTTC.

Only a few counts were recorded for this clonotype. The chain uses TRBV6-1 and TRBJ2-7; 14 nucleotides match TRBD2. The CDR3 covers 13 residues. Germline trimming cut 8 bases from V and 5 bases from J; bases unmatched to any gene: 2. CDR1 and CDR2 (germline): MNHNS, SASEGT. The chain's CDR3 is CASGLAGGHEQYF. CDR3 nucleotide sequence: TGTGCCAGCGGACTAGCGGGAGGCCACGAGCAGTACTTC.

In this sample, this clonotype turned up many times. The V gene is TRBV5-1, the J gene TRBJ2-1; weak D call: TRBD2 (5 bases). V gave up 4 bases and J gave up 6 bases, with 17 bases separating them. This CDR3 region has 15 residues. Germline V gives CDR1 SGHRS, CDR2 YFSETQ. DNA for the CDR3: TGCGCCAGCAGCCCGGTCGCTGCTGGGAGCAATGAGCAGTTCTTC. Its protein product is CASSPVAAGSNEQFF. Complete variable domain (other parts from reference TRBV5-1 and TRBJ2-1): KAGVTQTPRYLIKTRGQQVTLSCSPISGHRSVSWYQQTPGQGLQFLFEYFSETQRNKGNFPGRFSGRQFSNSRSEMNVSTLELGDSALYLCASSPVAAGSNEQFFGPGTRLTVL.

This clonotype was detected ten times or more. The chain uses TRBV30 and TRBJ1-1; D might be TRBD1 (5 bases). The CDR3 covers 13 residues. Germline V CDR1 and CDR2: GTSNPN, SVGIG (reference sequence). Trimming took off 4 bases at V and 4 bases at J, with 13 bases between the two ends. DNA for the CDR3: TGTGCCTGGAAGCTAGAGGGGCGCACTGAAGCTTTCTTT. The encoded protein is CAWKLEGRTEAFF.

The table lists this clonotype with many counts. The chain combines TRBV6-1 with TRBJ1-1; D gene ambiguous. This CDR3 has 13 residues. Trimming stripped 4 bases from V and 1 base from J, with 7 bases between. In germline, CDR1 is MNHNS, CDR2 SASEGT. The CDR3 sequence is CASSAFKNTEAFF. CDR3 DNA: TGTGCCAGCAGTGCTTTCAAGAACACTGAAGCTTTCTTT.

This clonotype showed up many times. The J gene is TRBJ2-5, the V gene TRBV28, with TRBD2 identical over 10 bases. Germline V gene sequence: CDR1 MDHEN, CDR2 SYDVKM. CDR3 length: 16 residues. Germline trimming cut 2 bases from V and 5 bases from J; bases unmatched to any gene: 8. The CDR3 is CASSLTGTSVKETQYF. The DNA of the CDR3 is TGTGCCAGCAGTTTAACCGGGACTAGCGTAAAGGAGACCCAGTACTTC.

The CDR3 nucleotides read TGTGCCTGTAGCCAGGTCTCCTCTGGAAACACCATATATTTT. As protein: CACSQVSSGNTIYF. This sequence joins TRBV30 and TRBJ1-3; D remains unclear. V lost 6 bases and J lost 0, with 12 bases in between. This CDR3 has 14 residues. Germline V lookup: CDR1 GTSNPN, CDR2 SVGIG (reference sequence).

The chain recombines TRBV7-2 with TRBJ1-3; D is possibly TRBD1 (5 bases). V lost 1 base and J lost 0, with 13 bases in between. The germline gives CDR1 SGHTA, CDR2 FQGNSA. The CDR3 sequence is 17 residues long. This CDR3 is CASSLVQGGSSGNTIYF. Written as DNA, the CDR3 is TGTGCCAGCAGCTTAGTGCAGGGCGGGAGCTCTGGAAACACCATATATTTT.

This clonotype was counted ten times or more. This chain connects TRBV12-3 or TRBV12-4 to TRBJ2-2, with 7 bases that match TRBD1. V gave up 5 bases and J gave up 6 bases; unmatched junction bases: 6. CDR3 length equals 14 residues. CDR3 loop: CASSPKGGAGELFF. The DNA of the CDR3 is TGTGCCAGCAGTCCTAAAGGGGGCGCCGGGGAGCTGTTTTTT.

A few counts support this clonotype. This sequence may be a read error, since a much larger clone differs from it by one base. CDR3 loop: CASSRPNRGSVTGELFF. CDR3 sequence (DNA): TGTGCCAGCAGCCGACCTAACAGGGGTTCGGTCACCGGGGAGCTGTTTTTT. The chain combines TRBV12-3 or TRBV12-4 with TRBJ2-2; the match to TRBD1 covers 7 bases. The V and J ends lost 6 bases and 4 bases, in that order; junction bases with no gene match: 14. The CDR3 extends over 17 amino acids.

CDR3 DNA: TGTGCCAGCAAAACTCTAGCCAAAAACATTCAGTACTTC. Protein product: CASKTLAKNIQYF. This chain uses TRBV7-3 with TRBJ2-4; D is unresolved. CDR3 size: 13 residues. V was shortened by 7 bases and J by 0 bases, with 7 bases between the two germline ends. Germline-derived CDR1 and CDR2 are SGHTA and FQGTGA.